The 14 T cell receptor beta chains below all came from one sample that was sequenced in a study of identical twins. TCRdb re-analysed the 5' RACE reads in MiXCR, keeping a single row per CDR3 protein. The sample includes roughly 290,000 distinct CDR3 sequences, about 8.9% of them seen just once. In addition, the sample was reused for a study of yellow fever vaccine responses in identical twins.

Sequenced sample: memory (CD45RO+) T cells sorted from blood. The receptors derive from a woman between 18 and 29 years old in good health.

This clonotype has just a few counts. This chain joins TRBV27 and TRBJ1-5; the match to TRBD1 covers 9 bases. The CDR3 contains 16 residues. Trimming at V came to 0 bases and at J to 2 bases, leaving 2 bases not matched to a gene. CDR1 and CDR2 (germline): MNHEY, SMNVEV (reference sequence). In nucleotides, the CDR3 is TGTGCCAGCAGTTTATCGGGACAGGGCGGCAATCAGCCCCAGCATTTT. Its protein product is CASSLSGQGGNQPQHF.

The CDR3 loop reads CSARDLAGMRQFF. CDR3 coding DNA: TGCAGTGCTAGAGATCTAGCGGGAATGCGGCAGTTCTTC. J is TRBJ2-1 and V is TRBV20-1; 9 bases align to TRBD2. The CDR3 is 13 amino acids. After removal of 0 bases from V and 12 bases from J, the junction contained 6 bases not matched to a gene. Germline CDR1 is DFQATT and CDR2 is SNEGSKA (reference sequence).

This clonotype has ten or more counts. This chain's CDR3 is CASSEYPGRGFSTDTQYF. In nucleotides, the CDR3 is TGTGCCAGCAGTGAATATCCGGGACGGGGCTTTAGCACAGATACGCAGTATTTT. The rearrangement links TRBV25-1 to TRBJ2-3, with D perhaps being TRBD1 or TRBD2 (5 bases each). V was pared by 0 bases and J by 0 bases, with 16 bases between. Looked up from germline, CDR1 is MGHDK and CDR2 is SYGVNS. This CDR3 has 18 residues.

This clonotype was counted at least ten times. This chain uses TRBV12-3 or TRBV12-4 with TRBJ1-5; D perhaps matches TRBD1 (5 bases). The CDR3 loop spans 13 amino acids. Trimming left V 8 bases short and J 6 bases short, with 14 bases between. The CDR3 reads CASGNGGFQPQHF. CDR3 coding DNA: TGTGCCAGCGGGAATGGGGGATTTCAGCCCCAGCATTTT.

The chain combines TRBV11-2 with TRBJ2-1; D is undetermined. Germline CDR1 is SGHAT and CDR2 is FQNNGV. The CDR3 totals 11 residues. V shed 6 bases and J shed 11 bases, with 11 bases lying between them. This CDR3 reads CASSETSQQFF. DNA of the CDR3: TGTGCCAGCAGTGAAACGAGCCAGCAGTTCTTC. The whole variable domain, filled in from reference TRBV11-2 and TRBJ2-1, reads EAGVAQSPRYKIIEKRQSVAFWCNPISGHATLYWYQQILGQGPKLLIQFQNNGVVDDSQLPKDRFSAERLKGVDSTLKIQPAKLEDSAVYLCASSETSQQFFGPGTRLTVL.

The table lists this clonotype with many counts. V and J are TRBV10-3 and TRBJ2-7; no reliable D call. V lost 0 bases and J lost 5, with 8 bases in between. CDR1 and CDR2 from the germline V gene are ENHRY and SYGVKD. The CDR3 totals 13 residues. The CDR3 DNA is TGTGCCATCAGTGAGTCAGGGTTCGACGAGCAGTACTTC. Protein sequence: CAISESGFDEQYF.

This clonotype occurred many times. The V and J genes are TRBV5-1 and TRBJ2-5, with 7 bases fitting TRBD2. V trimming: 0 bases; J trimming: 0 bases; junction bases outside the gene matches: 5. The CDR3 extends over 16 amino acids. CDR1 is SGHRS, CDR2 YFSETQ, per germline. The DNA of the CDR3 is TGCGCCAGCAGCTTGGGCCCTAGCGGTTACCAAGAGACCCAGTACTTC. Amino acid sequence: CASSLGPSGYQETQYF. The variable domain in full, completed from reference TRBV5-1 and TRBJ2-5, reads KAGVTQTPRYLIKTRGQQVTLSCSPISGHRSVSWYQQTPGQGLQFLFEYFSETQRNKGNFPGRFSGRQFSNSRSEMNVSTLELGDSALYLCASSLGPSGYQETQYFGPGTRLLVL.

This clonotype appeared many times. The chain carries TRBV2 and TRBJ2-5; 10 nucleotides match TRBD2. V was clipped by 7 bases and J by 5 bases; unmatched bases: 7. This CDR3 is 14 amino acids long. CDR1 SNHLY and CDR2 FYNNEI come from the germline V gene. This CDR3 is CASTRSSGSETQYF. In DNA form, the CDR3 reads TGTGCCAGCACCAGGTCTAGCGGGAGTGAGACCCAGTACTTC.

The genes are TRBV2 and TRBJ2-7; D is unclear. The germline CDR1 and CDR2 sequences are SNHLY and FYNNEI. The germline V and J ends were trimmed by 5 bases and 8 bases, with 7 bases remaining between them. This CDR3 spans 10 amino acids. CDR3 DNA sequence: TGTGCCAGCAGTCCCAGTAAGCAGTACTTC. It specifies CASSPSKQYF.

The chain combines TRBV3-1 with TRBJ2-7; TRBD1 or TRBD2 may be the D gene (5 bases each). The CDR3 runs 15 residues. The germline CDR1 and CDR2 sequences are LGHDT and YNNKEL (reference sequence). V lost 1 base and J 5 bases, leaving 15 bases between the germline ends. The CDR3 nucleotides are TGTGCCAGCAGCCAAGGGGGGTTGGGGATCCACGAGCAGTACTTC. Protein sequence: CASSQGGLGIHEQYF.

This clonotype was counted a few times. The chain couples TRBV28 to TRBJ1-2; D is ambiguous. CDR3 size: 13 residues. The germline V and J ends were trimmed by 5 bases and 4 bases, with 11 bases remaining between them. Germline CDR1 MDHEN, CDR2 SYDVKM. The CDR3 nucleotides are TGTGCCAGCAGTCCCCCCGCAGTCTATGGCTACACCTTC. This codes for CASSPPAVYGYTF.

This clonotype was picked up a small number of times. This chain's CDR3 is CASSAWTAGANVLTF. The CDR3 region has the DNA TGTGCCAGCAGCGCTTGGACGGCTGGGGCCAACGTCCTGACTTTC. The chain employs TRBV3-1 and TRBJ2-6; no reliable D call. This CDR3 is built from 15 residues. Germline loops: CDR1 LGHDT, CDR2 YNNKEL (reference sequence). V lost 5 bases, J lost 2 bases, and 10 bases lay in between. The full variable domain, its missing parts supplied by reference TRBV3-1 and TRBJ2-6, is DTAVSQTPKYLVTQMGNDKSIKCEQNLGHDTMYWYKQDSKKFLKIMFSYNNKELIINETVPNRFSPKSPDKAHLNLHINSLELGDSAVYFCASSAWTAGANVLTFGAGSRLTVL.

This clonotype has just a few counts. This sequence joins TRBV5-6 and TRBJ1-5; 8 bases map to TRBD1. Looked up from germline, CDR1 is SGHDT and CDR2 is YYEEEE. The trim removed 0 bases at V and 5 bases at J, leaving 13 bases unmatched. This CDR3 is 18 amino acids long. The CDR3 loop is CASSLEVPKTGAYQPQHF. The DNA of the CDR3 is TGTGCCAGCAGCTTGGAAGTTCCCAAGACAGGGGCCTATCAGCCCCAGCATTTT.

This clonotype was seen a single time. The chain joins TRBV28 to TRBJ2-1; 10 bases are shared with TRBD2. V shed 7 bases and J 4 bases; nucleotides not matched to a gene: 13. The CDR3 length is 17 residues. The germline V gene encodes CDR1 MDHEN and CDR2 SYDVKM. The CDR3 DNA follows: TGTGCCAGCAAGCCCGCTAGCGGGAGTAGTAGGTACAATGAGCAGTTCTTC. It is translated as CASKPASGSSRYNEQFF.